The source of this TCR beta chain is a study of control samples from healthy donors and cancer patients (dated by TCRdb to 2018 to 2021). CDR1 and CDR2 are drawn from the germline V gene (reference sequence): LNHDA, SQIVND. The CDR3 numbers 13 residues from cysteine through phenylalanine. CDR3 DNA only is kept here, 39 bases in frame from base 1. Trimming removed 3 bases from V and 3 bases from J, leaving 9 bases between the germline ends. In its sample, this clone was seen once. Its antigen is unknown. Base qualities are not provided; no much larger clone lies one nucleotide away. To prepare the library, the immunoSEQ multiplex PCR assay was applied. As stored in TCRdb, this immuneACCESS dataset retains in-frame rearrangements with V and J assigned. A fraction of the clones does not appear; measured against another copy, unresolved V genes explain less than half of the discrepancy, and the remainder lacks a known reason. The sample profile shows tens of thousands of clones; 70% to 85% of them were found once. Around 10% of the sample is taken by the ten largest.

This receptor was taken from a man aged 55 to 69 with head and neck cancer. The rearranged chain carries TRBV19 and TRBJ2-7, with no confident D gene call. Sequenced input: PBMCs. The nucleotides are TGTGCCAGTAGTATTAGGGAATTCTACGAGCAGTACTTC. Protein translation: CASSIREFYEQYF.